This TCR beta chain originates from a study of shared clonotypes between healthy human individuals. Study-level points and caveats: In contrast to clonotypes shared by all four donors, non-shared clonotypes had lower generation probabilities.

Sequencing was performed with immunoSEQ multiplex PCR; in TCRdb, only in-frame clones are kept and a portion is missing. In the table there are some 1,100,000 clones, approximately 80% of which are singletons. About this clone: The target antigen is unknown.

Germline trimming cut 3 bases from V and 5 bases from J; bases unmatched to any gene: 13. The CDR3 length is 16 residues. CDR1 is SGHDT and CDR2 is YYEEEE in the germline V gene. Among the donors, all were Caucasian adults who lived in Nashville, Tennessee. Material: memory CD4+ T cells from PBMCs. Subset meaning: CD45RA-negative fraction. This TCR came from a man between 18 and 35 years old in good health. Some clones in this sample may be carry-over from other donors' samples. This chain connects TRBV5-6 to TRBJ1-1, with TRBD1 matching over 7 bases. For the CDR3, the DNA is TGTGCCAGCAGCTCCCGGGACAGCTTGGGAGGTACTGAAGCTTTCTTT. The encoded protein is CASSSRDSLGGTEAFF.